This T cell receptor (beta chain) originates from a study of T-cell reconstitution after alpha-beta-depleted transplantation in children. Study-wide results and caveats: Alpha-beta T cells present about two months after transplant were reported to originate from several hundred expanded graft clones. From newly produced T cells came most of the T-cell counts and diversity one year after transplant. Diversity of TCRbeta at day 60 was high in some patients, arising from surviving recipient T cells and thymic progenitors.

Germline loops: CDR1 SGHDT, CDR2 YYEEEE. The ends lost 3 bases at V and 12 bases at J; junction bases unmatched: 5. The CDR3 totals 12 residues. In the case of this clonotype: The target antigen is unknown.

As it was prepared, the TCRbeta library received unique molecular identifiers. MiXCR, run by TCRdb on the PCR reads, gives a single entry per CDR3 protein. The sample has 200,000 to 250,000 distinct CDR3 sequences; approximately 7% are singletons. Sequenced material: PBMCs, taken before TCRalphabeta/CD19-depleted stem cell transplant. The V gene is TRBV5-6, the J gene TRBJ2-1; 8 nucleotides align to TRBD1. This TCR derives from a boy between 2 and 15 years old with acute lymphoblastic leukemia, due to receive a stem cell transplant. CDR3 amino acids: CASSSGQGTQFF. The CDR3 nucleotides are TGTGCCAGCAGCTCAGGACAGGGAACGCAGTTCTTC. Supplemented by reference TRBV5-6 and TRBJ2-1, the full variable domain reads DAGVTQSPTHLIKTRGQQVTLRCSPKSGHDTVSWYQQALGQGPQFIFQYYEEEERQRGNFPDRFSGHQFPNYSSELNVNALLLGDSALYLCASSSGQGTQFFGPGTRLTVL.